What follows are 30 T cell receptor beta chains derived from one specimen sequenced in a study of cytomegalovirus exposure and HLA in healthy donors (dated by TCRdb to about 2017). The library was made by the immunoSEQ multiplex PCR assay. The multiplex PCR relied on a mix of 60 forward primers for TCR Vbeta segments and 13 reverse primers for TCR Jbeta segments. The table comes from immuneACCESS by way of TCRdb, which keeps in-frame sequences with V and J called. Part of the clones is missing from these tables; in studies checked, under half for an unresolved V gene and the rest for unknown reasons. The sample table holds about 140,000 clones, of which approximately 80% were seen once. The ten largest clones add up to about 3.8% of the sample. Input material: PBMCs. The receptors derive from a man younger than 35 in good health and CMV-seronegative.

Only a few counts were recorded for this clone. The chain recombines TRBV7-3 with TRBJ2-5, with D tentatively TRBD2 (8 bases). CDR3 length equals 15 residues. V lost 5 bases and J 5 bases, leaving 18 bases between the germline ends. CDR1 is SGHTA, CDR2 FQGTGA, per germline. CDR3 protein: CASSEGAGGPETQYF. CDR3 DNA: TGTGCCAGCAGCGAGGGGGCGGGGGGCCCTGAGACCCAGTACTTC. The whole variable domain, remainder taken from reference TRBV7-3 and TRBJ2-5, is GAGVSQTPSNKVTEKGKYVELRCDPISGHTALYWYRQSLGQGPEFLIYFQGTGAADDSGLPNDRFFAVRPEGSVSTLKIQRTERGDSAVYLCASSEGAGGPETQYFGPGTRLLVL.

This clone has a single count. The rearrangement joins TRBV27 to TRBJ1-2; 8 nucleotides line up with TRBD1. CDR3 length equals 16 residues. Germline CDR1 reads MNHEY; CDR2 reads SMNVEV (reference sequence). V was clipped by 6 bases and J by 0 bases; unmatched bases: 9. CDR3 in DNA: TGTGCCAGCAGCACCGGGACAGGCCTAGCTAACTATGGCTACACCTTC. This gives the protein CASSTGTGLANYGYTF.

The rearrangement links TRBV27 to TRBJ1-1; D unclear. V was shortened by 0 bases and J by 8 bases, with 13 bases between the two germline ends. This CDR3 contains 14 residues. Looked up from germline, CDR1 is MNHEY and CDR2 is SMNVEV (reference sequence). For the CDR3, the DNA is TGTGCCAGCAGTTTATCGATAGGAGGTGGAGAAGCTTTCTTT. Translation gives CASSLSIGGGEAFF.

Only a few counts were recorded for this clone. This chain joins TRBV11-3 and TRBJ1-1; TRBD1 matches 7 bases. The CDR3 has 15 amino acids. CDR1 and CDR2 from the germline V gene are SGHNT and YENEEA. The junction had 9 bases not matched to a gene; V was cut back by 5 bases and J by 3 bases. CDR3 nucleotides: TGTGCCAGCAGCCAAGGACAGGAGTGGTACACTGAAGCTTTCTTT. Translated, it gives CASSQGQEWYTEAFF.

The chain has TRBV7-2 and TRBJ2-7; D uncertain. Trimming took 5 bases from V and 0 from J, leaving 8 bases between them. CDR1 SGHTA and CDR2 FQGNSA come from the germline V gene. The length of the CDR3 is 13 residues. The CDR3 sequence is CASSTTTSYEQYF. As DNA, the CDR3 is TGTGCCAGCAGCACCACTACCTCCTACGAGCAGTACTTC.

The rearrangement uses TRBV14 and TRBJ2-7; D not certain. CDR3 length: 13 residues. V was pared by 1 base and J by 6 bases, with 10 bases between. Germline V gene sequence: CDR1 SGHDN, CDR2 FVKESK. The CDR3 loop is CASSQGLQSEQYF. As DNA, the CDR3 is TGTGCCAGCAGCCAAGGACTGCAGTCCGAGCAGTACTTC.

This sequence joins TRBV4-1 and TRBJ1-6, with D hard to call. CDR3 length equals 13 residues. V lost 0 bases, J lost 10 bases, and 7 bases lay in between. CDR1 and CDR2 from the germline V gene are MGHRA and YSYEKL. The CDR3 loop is CASSQERASPLHF. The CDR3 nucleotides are TGCGCCAGCAGCCAAGAGCGGGCCTCACCCCTCCACTTT.

The CDR3 spells CASSLASGGQDTQYF. The CDR3 DNA sequence: TGTGCCAGTAGTCTCGCTAGCGGGGGCCAGGATACGCAGTATTTT. The chain carries TRBV19 and TRBJ2-3; 10 bases fit TRBD2. V was pared by 5 bases and J by 6 bases, with 8 bases of the junction left unmatched. The germline V gene has CDR1 LNHDA and CDR2 SQIVND (reference sequence). CDR3 length: 15 amino acids.

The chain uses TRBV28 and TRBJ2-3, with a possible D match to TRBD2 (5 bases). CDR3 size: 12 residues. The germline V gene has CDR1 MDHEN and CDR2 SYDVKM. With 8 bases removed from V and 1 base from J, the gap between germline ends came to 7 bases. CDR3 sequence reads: CASARGTDTQYF. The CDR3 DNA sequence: TGTGCCAGCGCGCGGGGCACAGATACGCAGTATTTT.

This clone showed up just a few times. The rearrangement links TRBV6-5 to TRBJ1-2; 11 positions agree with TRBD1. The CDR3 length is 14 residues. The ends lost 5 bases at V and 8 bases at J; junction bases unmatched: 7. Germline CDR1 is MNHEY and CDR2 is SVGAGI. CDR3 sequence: CASSRGQGAPGYTF. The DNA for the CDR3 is TGTGCCAGCAGTCGCGGACAGGGGGCGCCGGGCTACACCTTC.

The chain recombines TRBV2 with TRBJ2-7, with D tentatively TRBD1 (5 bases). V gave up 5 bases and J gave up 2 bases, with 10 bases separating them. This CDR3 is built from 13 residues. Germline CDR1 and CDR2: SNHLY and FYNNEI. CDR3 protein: CASSPTETYEQYF. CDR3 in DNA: TGTGCCAGCAGTCCGACAGAGACCTACGAGCAGTACTTC.

CDR3 DNA sequence: TGTGCCTGGTGGACAGGCGGAAGGTTCGAGCAGTACTTC. This translates into CAWWTGGRFEQYF. This chain links TRBV30 with TRBJ2-7; 7 bases are shared with TRBD1. The V and J ends lost 5 bases and 6 bases, in that order; junction bases with no gene match: 10. Germline CDR1 and CDR2: GTSNPN and SVGIG (reference sequence). The CDR3 runs 13 residues.

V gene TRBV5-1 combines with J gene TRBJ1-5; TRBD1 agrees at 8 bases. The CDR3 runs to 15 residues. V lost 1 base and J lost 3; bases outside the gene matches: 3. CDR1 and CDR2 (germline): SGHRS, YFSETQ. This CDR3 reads CASSLWTGPNQPQHF. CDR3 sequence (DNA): TGCGCCAGCAGCTTGTGGACAGGGCCCAATCAGCCCCAGCATTTT.

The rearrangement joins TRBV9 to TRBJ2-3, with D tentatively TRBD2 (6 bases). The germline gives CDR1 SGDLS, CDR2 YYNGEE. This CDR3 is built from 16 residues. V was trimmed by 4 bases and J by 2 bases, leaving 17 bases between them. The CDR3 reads CASSSRAGRSTDTQYF. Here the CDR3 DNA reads TGTGCCAGCAGCTCTCGGGCGGGGCGTTCCACAGATACGCAGTATTTT.

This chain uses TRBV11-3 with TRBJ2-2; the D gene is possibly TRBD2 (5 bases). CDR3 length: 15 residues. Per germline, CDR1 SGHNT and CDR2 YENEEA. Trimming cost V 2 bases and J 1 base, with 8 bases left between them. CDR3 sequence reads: CASSLTGMNTGELFF. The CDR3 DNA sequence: TGTGCCAGCAGCTTAACCGGGATGAACACCGGGGAGCTGTTTTTT.

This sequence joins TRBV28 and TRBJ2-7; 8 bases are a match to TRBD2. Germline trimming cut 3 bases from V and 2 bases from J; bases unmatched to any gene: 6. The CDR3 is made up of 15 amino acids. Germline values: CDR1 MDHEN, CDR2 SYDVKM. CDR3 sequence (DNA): TGTGCCAGCAGTTTTCATTCGGGGGGGGCCTACGAGCAGTACTTC. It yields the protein CASSFHSGGAYEQYF.

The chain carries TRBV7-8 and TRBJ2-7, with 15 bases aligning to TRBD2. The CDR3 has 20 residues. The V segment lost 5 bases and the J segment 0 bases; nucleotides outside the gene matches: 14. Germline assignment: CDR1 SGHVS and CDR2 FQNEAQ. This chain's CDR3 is CASSTRPGLAGGLYSYEQYF. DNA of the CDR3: TGTGCCAGCAGCACGAGACCGGGACTAGCGGGAGGTCTTTACTCCTACGAGCAGTACTTC.

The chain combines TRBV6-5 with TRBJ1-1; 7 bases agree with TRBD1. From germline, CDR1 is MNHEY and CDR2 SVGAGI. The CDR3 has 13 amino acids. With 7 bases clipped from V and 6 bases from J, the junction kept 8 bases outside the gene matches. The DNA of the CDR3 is TGTGCCAGCAAGAGACAGGGTAGGCCTGAAGCTTTCTTT. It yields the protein CASKRQGRPEAFF.

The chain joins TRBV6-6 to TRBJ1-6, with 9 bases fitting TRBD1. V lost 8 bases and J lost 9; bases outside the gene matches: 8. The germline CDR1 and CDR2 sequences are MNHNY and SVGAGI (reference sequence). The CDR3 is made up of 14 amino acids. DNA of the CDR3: TGTGCCAGCCGGGGGACAGGGAACGGTTCACCCCTCCACTTT. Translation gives CASRGTGNGSPLHF.

The CDR3 here is CASSLTGSEQYF. As DNA, the CDR3 is TGTGCCAGCAGTTTAACGGGGAGCGAGCAGTACTTC. The V gene is TRBV27, the J gene TRBJ2-7, with D possibly TRBD2 on 5 matching bases. This CDR3 is built from 12 residues. The V end was cut by 2 bases, the J end by 6 bases, with 8 bases between. Germline assignment: CDR1 MNHEY and CDR2 SMNVEV (reference sequence).

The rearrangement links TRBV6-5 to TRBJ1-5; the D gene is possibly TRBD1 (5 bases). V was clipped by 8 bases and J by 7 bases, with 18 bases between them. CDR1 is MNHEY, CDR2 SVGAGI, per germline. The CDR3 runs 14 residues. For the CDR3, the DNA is TGTGCCAGCCGTCGGGCAGGGCCAAGGCAGCCCCAGCATTTT. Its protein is CASRRAGPRQPQHF.

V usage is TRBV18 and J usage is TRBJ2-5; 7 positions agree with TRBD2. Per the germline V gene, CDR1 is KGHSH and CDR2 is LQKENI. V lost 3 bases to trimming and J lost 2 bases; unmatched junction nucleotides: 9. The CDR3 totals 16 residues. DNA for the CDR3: TGTGCCAGCTCACCCACTTCGGGGGGTCATCAAGAGACCCAGTACTTC. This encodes CASSPTSGGHQETQYF.

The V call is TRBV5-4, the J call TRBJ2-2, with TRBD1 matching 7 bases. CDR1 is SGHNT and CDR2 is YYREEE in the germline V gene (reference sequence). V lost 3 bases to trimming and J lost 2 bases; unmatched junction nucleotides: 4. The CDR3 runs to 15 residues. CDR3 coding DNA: TGTGCCAGCAGCTGGGGGACAGCTAACACCGGGGAGCTGTTTTTT. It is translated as CASSWGTANTGELFF.

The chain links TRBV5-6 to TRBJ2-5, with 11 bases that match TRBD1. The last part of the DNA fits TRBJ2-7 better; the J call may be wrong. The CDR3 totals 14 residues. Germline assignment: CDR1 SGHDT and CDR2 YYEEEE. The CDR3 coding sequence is TGTGCCAGCAGCACCGGACAGGGGGCCTCCGAGCAGTACTTC. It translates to CASSTGQGASEQYF.

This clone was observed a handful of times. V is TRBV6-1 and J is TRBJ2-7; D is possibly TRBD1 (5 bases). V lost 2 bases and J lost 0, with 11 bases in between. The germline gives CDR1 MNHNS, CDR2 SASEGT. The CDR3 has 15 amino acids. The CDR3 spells CASSEWGRSSYEQYF. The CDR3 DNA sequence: TGTGCCAGCAGTGAATGGGGCAGGTCCTCCTACGAGCAGTACTTC.

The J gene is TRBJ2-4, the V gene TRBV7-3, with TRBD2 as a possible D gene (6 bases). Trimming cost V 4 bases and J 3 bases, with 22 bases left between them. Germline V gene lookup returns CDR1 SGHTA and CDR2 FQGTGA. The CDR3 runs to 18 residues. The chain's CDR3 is CASSYPQHREEGKNIQYF. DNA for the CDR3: TGTGCCAGCAGCTACCCTCAACATAGGGAGGAAGGCAAAAACATTCAGTACTTC.

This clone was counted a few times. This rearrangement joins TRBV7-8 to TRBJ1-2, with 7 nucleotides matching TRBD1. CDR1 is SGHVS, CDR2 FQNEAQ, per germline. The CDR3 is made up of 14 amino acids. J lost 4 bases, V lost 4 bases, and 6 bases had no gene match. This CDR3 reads CASSSPDRSYGYTF. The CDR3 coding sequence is TGTGCCAGCAGCTCCCCGGACAGGTCCTATGGCTACACCTTC.

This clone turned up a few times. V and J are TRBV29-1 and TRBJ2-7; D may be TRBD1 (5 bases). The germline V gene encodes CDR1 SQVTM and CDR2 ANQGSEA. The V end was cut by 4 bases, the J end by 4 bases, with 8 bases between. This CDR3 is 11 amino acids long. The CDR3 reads CSVADSYEQYF. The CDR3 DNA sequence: TGCAGCGTTGCTGACAGTTACGAGCAGTACTTC.

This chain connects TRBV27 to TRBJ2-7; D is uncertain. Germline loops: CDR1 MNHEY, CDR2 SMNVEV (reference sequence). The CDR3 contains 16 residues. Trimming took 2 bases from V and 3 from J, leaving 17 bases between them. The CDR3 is CASSLSSSRKFYEQYF. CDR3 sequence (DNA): TGTGCCAGCAGTTTAAGTTCCAGCAGGAAGTTCTACGAGCAGTACTTC.

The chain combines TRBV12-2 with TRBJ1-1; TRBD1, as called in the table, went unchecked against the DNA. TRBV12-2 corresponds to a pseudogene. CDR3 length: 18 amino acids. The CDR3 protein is CASRLGAGGPPMNTEAFF. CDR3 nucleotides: TGTGCAAGTCGCTTAGGGGCAGGGGGCCCTCCTATGAACACTGAAGCTTTCTTT.